The T cell receptor (beta chain) under discussion was sequenced for a study of T cell repertoires in cytomegalovirus infection. The overall study: The authors used CMV epitopes that were HLA-C-restricted (recently identified) and HLA-B-restricted (well studied). Signatures in public TCR beta sequences pointed to both CMV infection and matching HLA type. Whole-study results and caveats: Adding up the frequency of public TCR beta families identified people who carried CMV plus the relevant HLA.

TCRdb redid the calling of the reads with MiXCR, one entry per CDR3 protein. In the table there are about 27,000 distinct CDR3 sequences, 19% of which are singletons. This clonotype was counted many times. Its specificity is unknown. The sequence was collected from a human donor in good health (CMV status not recorded). Some clones in this sample may be carry-over from other donors' samples. The sequencing used CD8+ T cells from cultured PBMCs, collected from culture after CMV antigen stimulation.

CDR3 sequence (DNA): TGTGCCAGCAGCTTCAGGGACAGGGGAACCTACGAGCAGTACTTC. Residues: CASSFRDRGTYEQYF. The J gene is TRBJ2-7, the V gene TRBV7-8, with TRBD1 matching 10 bases. Looked up from germline, CDR1 is SGHVS and CDR2 is FQNEAQ. The trim removed 3 bases at V and 2 bases at J, leaving 4 bases unmatched. The length of the CDR3 is 15 residues.